The 27 T cell receptor beta chains below come from one sample, sequenced in a study of T cells after yellow fever vaccination. TCRdb independently ran MiXCR on the 5' RACE reads; one entry per CDR3 protein. The data contain hundreds of thousands of distinct CDR3 sequences, about 12% of them singletons. Sequencing used PBMCs, obtained on the day of the yellow fever booster vaccination. The receptors stem from a man in his thirties or forties who received the YFV17D yellow fever vaccine.

The chain carries TRBV3-1 and TRBJ1-1; no firm D call. Trimming left V 1 base short and J 1 base short, with 13 bases between. The germline V gene has CDR1 LGHDT and CDR2 YNNKEL (reference sequence). This CDR3 has 16 amino acids. In DNA form, the CDR3 reads TGTGCCAGCAGCCAAGGACCGAGGCGTGGGAACACTGAAGCTTTCTTT. Protein: CASSQGPRRGNTEAFF. Drawing the rest from reference TRBV3-1 and TRBJ1-1, the complete variable domain is DTAVSQTPKYLVTQMGNDKSIKCEQNLGHDTMYWYKQDSKKFLKIMFSYNNKELIINETVPNRFSPKSPDKAHLNLHINSLELGDSAVYFCASSQGPRRGNTEAFFGQGTRLTVV.

The CDR3 is CASSLAGNGYTF. CDR3 bases: TGTGCCAGCAGTTTGGCGGGGAATGGCTACACCTTC. This chain links TRBV12-3 or TRBV12-4 with TRBJ1-2; no reliable D call. Trimming took off 3 bases at V and 6 bases at J, with 8 bases between the two ends. This CDR3 has 12 residues.

This clonotype was counted between two and nine times. This sequence joins TRBV7-3 and TRBJ2-7; the D is unclear. The CDR3 loop spans 12 amino acids. V shed 4 bases and J shed 7 bases, with 11 bases lying between them. Germline V gene data show CDR1 as SGHTA and CDR2 as FQGTGA. CDR3 in amino acids: CASSSNLAEQYF. The CDR3 nucleotides read TGTGCCAGCAGCTCCAACTTGGCGGAGCAGTACTTC.

A few counts support this clonotype. The chain couples TRBV2 to TRBJ2-1, with a possible D match to TRBD1 (6 bases). Per germline, CDR1 SNHLY and CDR2 FYNNEI. Trimming cost V 1 base and J 7 bases, with 11 bases left between them. This CDR3 contains 14 residues. The CDR3 reads CASSEDHRVNEQFF. CDR3 coding DNA: TGTGCCAGCAGTGAAGACCACAGGGTGAATGAGCAGTTCTTC.

This clonotype was seen more than once but under ten times. The rearrangement links TRBV7-2 to TRBJ2-1; 9 bases align to TRBD1. Germline V gene data show CDR1 as SGHTA and CDR2 as FQGNSA. This CDR3 spans 16 amino acids. Germline trimming cut 4 bases from V and 12 bases from J; bases unmatched to any gene: 16. The CDR3 protein is CASSSGGGTGPRVQFF. The DNA for the CDR3 is TGTGCCAGCAGCTCCGGCGGCGGGACAGGGCCTAGAGTGCAGTTCTTC.

The table lists this clonotype with a few counts. The chain links TRBV6-1 to TRBJ2-3; 7 bases are a match to TRBD1. V lost 5 bases to trimming and J lost 2 bases; unmatched junction nucleotides: 7. Germline lookup yields CDR1 MNHNS and CDR2 SASEGT. This CDR3 is built from 15 residues. The CDR3 DNA reads as TGTGCCAGCAGTCTAACAGGGGCGTTCACAGATACGCAGTATTTT. Translating gives CASSLTGAFTDTQYF.

The rearrangement uses TRBV29-1 and TRBJ2-7; TRBD1 agrees at 10 bases. Losses at the gene ends were 7 bases for V and 6 bases for J; bases not matched to a gene: 9. The CDR3 sequence is 13 residues long. Germline assignment: CDR1 SQVTM and CDR2 ANQGSEA. CDR3 DNA sequence: TGCAGCGCAGGGACAGGGGACCTTTTCGAGCAGTACTTC. Protein sequence: CSAGTGDLFEQYF.

The J gene is TRBJ2-1, the V gene TRBV7-3; D call uncertain. The CDR3 consists of 16 residues. CDR1 is SGHTA, CDR2 FQGTGA, per germline. Between the trimmed V and J ends, which lost 6 bases and 7 bases, there was a span of 22 bases. CDR3 bases: TGTGCCAGCAGTACAACAGCCGGCCTAGACCTAAATGAGCAGTTCTTC. It codes for CASSTTAGLDLNEQFF. Drawing the rest from reference TRBV7-3 and TRBJ2-1, the complete variable domain is GAGVSQTPSNKVTEKGKYVELRCDPISGHTALYWYRQSLGQGPEFLIYFQGTGAADDSGLPNDRFFAVRPEGSVSTLKIQRTERGDSAVYLCASSTTAGLDLNEQFFGPGTRLTVL.

This clonotype came up many times. CDR3 sequence reads: CASSFPGLPVEQYF. The CDR3 DNA reads as TGTGCCAGCAGCTTTCCGGGACTCCCTGTCGAGCAGTACTTC. The chain combines TRBV5-5 with TRBJ2-7; tentative D call: TRBD2 (6 bases). This CDR3 comprises 14 residues. The germline gives CDR1 SGHKS, CDR2 YYEKEE (reference sequence). Trimming removed 2 bases at V and 6 bases at J, with 15 bases between.

This clonotype occurred a few times. V and J are TRBV20-1 and TRBJ1-5; D remains unclear. The CDR3 is 13 amino acids. Trimming shortened V by 0 bases and J by 4 bases, and 7 bases separated the two germline ends. CDR1 is DFQATT, CDR2 SNEGSKA, per germline (reference sequence). The CDR3 nucleotides are TGCAGTGCTAGAGACAGCTTGAATCAGCCCCAGCATTTT. Its translation is CSARDSLNQPQHF.

The V call is TRBV20-1, the J call TRBJ2-1; 12 bases fit TRBD2. CDR3 length equals 14 residues. The J segment lost 6 bases and the V segment lost 7 bases, leaving 7 bases of the junction unmatched. Germline values: CDR1 DFQATT, CDR2 SNEGSKA (reference sequence). The CDR3 DNA reads TGCAGTGTCAGATCTAGCGGGAGGGCCAATGAGCAGTTCTTC. Translating it yields CSVRSSGRANEQFF.

At least ten counts were recorded for this clonotype. The chain combines TRBV12-3 or TRBV12-4 with TRBJ1-6; D perhaps matches TRBD1 (6 bases). The V gene lost 6 bases and the J gene lost 7 bases, with 13 bases spanning the gap. CDR3 length: 14 amino acids. The CDR3 spells CASRRTEWNSPLHF. Here the CDR3 DNA reads TGTGCCAGCAGGCGGACAGAATGGAATTCACCCCTCCACTTT.

This clonotype occurred a few times. CDR3 nucleotides: TGCAGCGTTGAAGCTAGCGGGAGGACCAACACCGGGGAGCTGTTTTTT. It is translated as CSVEASGRTNTGELFF. V usage is TRBV29-1 and J usage is TRBJ2-2; 11 bases align to TRBD2. CDR1 SQVTM and CDR2 ANQGSEA come from the germline V gene. V shed 1 base and J 2 bases; nucleotides not matched to a gene: 3. The CDR3 consists of 16 residues.

This chain uses TRBV5-1 with TRBJ2-5; either TRBD1 or TRBD2 may fit D (5 bases each). V was cut by 3 bases and J by 1 base, with 7 bases left in between. The CDR3 is 13 amino acids. Germline CDR1 and CDR2: SGHRS and YFSETQ. The CDR3 region is CASSWGIQETQYF. CDR3 sequence (DNA): TGCGCCAGCAGCTGGGGGATCCAAGAGACCCAGTACTTC.

The chain employs TRBV7-9 and TRBJ2-1, with D possibly matching TRBD2 (5 bases). Trimming took 6 bases from V and 6 from J, leaving 21 bases between them. This CDR3 is 16 amino acids long. CDR1 is SEHNR, CDR2 FQNEAQ, per germline (reference sequence). CDR3 coding DNA: TGTGCCAGCAGAGCTTATCCGGCGGGTAGGATCAATGAGCAGTTCTTC. As protein: CASRAYPAGRINEQFF.

The V call is TRBV12-5, the J call TRBJ1-2; D is possibly TRBD1 (5 bases). The length of the CDR3 is 16 residues. The V end lost 2 bases, the J end lost 4 bases, and 17 bases lay between the germline ends. Per germline, CDR1 LGHNT and CDR2 FRNRAP. CDR3: CASGLSGTDTSYGYTF. As DNA, the CDR3 is TGTGCTAGTGGTTTGAGCGGGACGGACACTAGCTATGGCTACACCTTC.

This clonotype appeared a few times. The chain recombines TRBV7-2 with TRBJ1-1; 9 nucleotides line up with TRBD1. The CDR3 is 14 residues long. Germline CDR1 SGHTA, CDR2 FQGNSA. After removal of 4 bases from V and 4 bases from J, the junction contained 4 bases not matched to a gene. CDR3 region: CASSSWTGATEAFF. In nucleotides, the CDR3 is TGTGCCAGCAGCTCGTGGACAGGGGCCACTGAAGCTTTCTTT. Filled out from reference TRBV7-2 and TRBJ1-1, the complete variable domain reads GAGVSQSPSNKVTEKGKDVELRCDPISGHTALYWYRQSLGQGLEFLIYFQGNSAPDKSGLPSDRFSAERTGGSVSTLTIQRTQQEDSAVYLCASSSWTGATEAFFGQGTRLTVV.

CDR3 nucleotide sequence: TGTGCCAGCAGTGACCTAGGGCCCAGTCGTAACACCGGGGAGCTGTTTTTT. The encoded protein is CASSDLGPSRNTGELFF. This chain links TRBV2 with TRBJ2-2; D remains unclear. V gave up 3 bases and J gave up 2 bases, with 16 bases separating them. CDR1 and CDR2 (germline): SNHLY, FYNNEI. The CDR3 covers 17 residues. The variable domain in full, with the rest retrieved from reference TRBV2 and TRBJ2-2, is EPEVTQTPSHQVTQMGQEVILRCVPISNHLYFYWYRQILGQKVEFLVSFYNNEISEKSEIFDDQFSVERPDGSNFTLKIRSTKLEDSAMYFCASSDLGPSRNTGELFFGEGSRLTVL.

This clonotype was counted between two and nine times. The chain combines TRBV20-1 with TRBJ2-1; D unclear. The CDR3 length is 9 residues. V was cut by 2 bases and J by 8 bases, with 1 base left in between. The germline V gene has CDR1 DFQATT and CDR2 SNEGSKA (reference sequence). The CDR3 DNA reads as TGCAGTGCTAGATATGAGCAGTTCTTC. It encodes CSARYEQFF.

The chain recombines TRBV5-1 with TRBJ2-1, with D tentatively TRBD2 (5 bases). This CDR3 is 13 amino acids long. The V and J ends lost 4 bases and 6 bases respectively, with 11 bases between them. Per the germline V gene, CDR1 is SGHRS and CDR2 is YFSETQ. CDR3 protein: CASSPPGSNEQFF. The CDR3, as DNA: TGCGCCAGCAGCCCCCCGGGATCCAATGAGCAGTTCTTC.

V gene TRBV20-1 combines with J gene TRBJ1-2, with D possibly being TRBD1 (6 bases). The germline CDR1 and CDR2 sequences are DFQATT and SNEGSKA (reference sequence). The CDR3 sequence is 14 residues long. The V gene lost 3 bases and the J gene lost 7 bases, with 18 bases spanning the gap. CDR3 amino acids: CSARGDIPAGGYTF. The CDR3 nucleotides read TGCAGTGCTAGGGGGGACATCCCGGCGGGTGGCTACACCTTC.

The sample holds a few counts of this clonotype. The rearrangement links TRBV5-1 to TRBJ2-2; D might be TRBD1 (6 bases). The CDR3 has 16 residues. Germline lookup yields CDR1 SGHRS and CDR2 YFSETQ. V lost 4 bases to trimming and J lost 0 bases, with 13 bases between them. The CDR3 loop reads CASSLKTGSNTGELFF. The DNA of the CDR3 is TGCGCCAGCAGCCTAAAGACAGGATCGAACACCGGGGAGCTGTTTTTT.

This clonotype was counted between two and nine times. CDR3 region: CAAGGNTEAFF. CDR3 in DNA: TGTGCTGCAGGGGGGAACACTGAAGCTTTCTTT. The J gene is TRBJ1-1, the V gene TRBV3-1, with 7 bases lining up with TRBD1. Germline V lookup: CDR1 LGHDT, CDR2 YNNKEL (reference sequence). This CDR3 is built from 11 residues.

This clonotype appeared a few times. An end of the junction does not agree with germline; a read error may underlie this. The chain is built from TRBV20-1 and TRBJ2-7; TRBD2 matches at 9 bases. The CDR3 runs to 12 residues. Germline CDR1 is DFQATT and CDR2 is SNEGSKA (reference sequence). CDR3 nucleotides: TGCAGTGCTAGAGGGCTAGCGGGACCCCCTGGTTTC. This codes for CSARGLAGPPGF.

The rearrangement uses TRBV12-3 or TRBV12-4 and TRBJ2-1; TRBD1 aligns across 8 bases. J lost 0 bases, V lost 5 bases, and 9 bases had no gene match. The CDR3 spans 17 residues. CDR3 coding DNA: TGTGCCAGCAGTGGACCCCGACAGGGGAGCTCCTACAATGAGCAGTTCTTC. As protein: CASSGPRQGSSYNEQFF.

The chain joins TRBV3-1 to TRBJ1-3; D uncertain. Germline lookup yields CDR1 LGHDT and CDR2 YNNKEL (reference sequence). The CDR3 consists of 14 residues. The germline V and J ends were trimmed by 5 bases and 3 bases, with 11 bases remaining between them. The CDR3 reads CASSAAAFGNTIYF. CDR3 coding DNA: TGTGCCAGCAGCGCAGCGGCCTTTGGAAACACCATATATTTT.

The chain uses TRBV19 and TRBJ2-1; 7 bases match TRBD2. With V trimmed by 8 bases and J by 0 bases, 10 bases remained unmatched. The CDR3 is 16 residues long. The germline CDR1 and CDR2 sequences are LNHDA and SQIVND (reference sequence). The CDR3 bases are TGTGCCAGTCGGCCTAGCGGAAAGAGCTCCTACAATGAGCAGTTCTTC. Its protein is CASRPSGKSSYNEQFF.